Listed below are T cell receptor beta chains from one sample, sequenced in a study of shared clonotypes between healthy human individuals. The protocol was immunoSEQ multiplex PCR, while the TCRdb copy is restricted to in-frame clones and leaves out a portion. This table holds about 2.1 million clones, about 93% found once. What was sequenced was naive CD8+ T cells from PBMCs. The receptors were sampled from a man between 18 and 35 years old in good health. Some clones in this sample may be carry-over from other donors' samples. Both conserved end residues are trimmed from each CDR3. Each record gives: V gene, D gene, CDR3 protein. D genes are given only for firm matches.

TRBV27	TRBD1	ASSFSGQGDLNYGYT
TRBV5-4	NA	ASRPEASSGNTIY
TRBV28	TRBD1	ASSLDRENQPQH
TRBV27	NA	ASSLGHGSYEQY
TRBV27	NA	ASSLSPSATNEKLF
TRBV5-1	NA	ASTTPPQVRGNTEAF
TRBV25-1	NA	ASSGTELYGYT
TRBV27	NA	ASSTGHIQETQY
TRBV28	NA	ASSLRQVSSSYNEQF
TRBV9	TRBD1	ASSGQGTEAF
TRBV28	NA	ASSLGPESSYEQY
TRBV7-9	NA	ASSLLPGELF
TRBV5-1	TRBD1	ASSLGQGAAGELF
TRBV9	TRBD2	ASSSTSGRASTYNEQF
TRBV27	NA	ASSSPQGLYEQY